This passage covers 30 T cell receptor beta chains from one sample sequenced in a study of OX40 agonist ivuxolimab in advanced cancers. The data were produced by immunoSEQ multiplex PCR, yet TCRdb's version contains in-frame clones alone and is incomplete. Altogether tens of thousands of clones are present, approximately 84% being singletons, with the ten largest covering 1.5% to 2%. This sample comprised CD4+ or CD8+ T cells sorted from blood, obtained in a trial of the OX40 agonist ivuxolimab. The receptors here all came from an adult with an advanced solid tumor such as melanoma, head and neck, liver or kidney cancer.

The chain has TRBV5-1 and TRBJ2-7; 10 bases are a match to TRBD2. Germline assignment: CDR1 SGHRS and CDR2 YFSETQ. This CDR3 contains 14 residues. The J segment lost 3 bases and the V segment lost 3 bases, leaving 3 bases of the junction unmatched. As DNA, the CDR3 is TGCGCCAGCAGCTCTAGCGGGAGCAACTACGAGCAGTACTTC. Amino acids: CASSSSGSNYEQYF. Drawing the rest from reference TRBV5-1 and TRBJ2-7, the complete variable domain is KAGVTQTPRYLIKTRGQQVTLSCSPISGHRSVSWYQQTPGQGLQFLFEYFSETQRNKGNFPGRFSGRQFSNSRSEMNVSTLELGDSALYLCASSSSGSNYEQYFGPGTRLTVT.

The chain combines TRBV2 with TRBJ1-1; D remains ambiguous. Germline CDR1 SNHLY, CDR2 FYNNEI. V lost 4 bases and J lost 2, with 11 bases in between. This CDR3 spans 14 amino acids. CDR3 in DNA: TGTGCCAGCAGTGTCCGGGTCCTCAACACTGAAGCTTTCTTT. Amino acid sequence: CASSVRVLNTEAFF.

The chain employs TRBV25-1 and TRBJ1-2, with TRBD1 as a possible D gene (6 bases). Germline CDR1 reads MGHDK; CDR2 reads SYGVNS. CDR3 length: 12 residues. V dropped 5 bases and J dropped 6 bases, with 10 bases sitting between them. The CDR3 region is CASSSSGDGYTF. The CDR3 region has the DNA TGTGCCAGCAGTTCCTCAGGGGATGGCTACACCTTC.

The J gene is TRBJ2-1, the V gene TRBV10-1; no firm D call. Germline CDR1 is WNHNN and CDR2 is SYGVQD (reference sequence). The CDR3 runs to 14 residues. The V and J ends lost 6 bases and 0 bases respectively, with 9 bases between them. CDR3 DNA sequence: TGCGCCAGCAGAAGGCGGAGCTCCTACAATGAGCAGTTCTTC. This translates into CASRRRSSYNEQFF.

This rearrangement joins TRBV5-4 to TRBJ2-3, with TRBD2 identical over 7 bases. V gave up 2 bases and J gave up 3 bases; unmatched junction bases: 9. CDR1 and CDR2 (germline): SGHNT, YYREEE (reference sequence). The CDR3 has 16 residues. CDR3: CASSFVRETKTDTQYF. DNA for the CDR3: TGTGCCAGCAGCTTTGTGCGGGAGACAAAAACAGATACGCAGTATTTT. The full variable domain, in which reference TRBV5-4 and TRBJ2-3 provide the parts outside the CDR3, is ETGVTQSPTHLIKTRGQQVTLRCSSQSGHNTVSWYQQALGQGPQFIFQYYREEENGRGNFPPRFSGLQFPNYSSELNVNALELDDSALYLCASSFVRETKTDTQYFGPGTRLTVL.

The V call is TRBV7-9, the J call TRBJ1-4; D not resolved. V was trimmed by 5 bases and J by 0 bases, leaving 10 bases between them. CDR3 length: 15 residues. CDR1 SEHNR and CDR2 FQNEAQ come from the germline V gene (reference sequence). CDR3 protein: CASSPQAATNEKLFF. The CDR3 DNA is TGTGCCAGCAGCCCTCAGGCAGCAACTAATGAAAAACTGTTTTTT.

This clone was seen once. This CDR3 reads CASRTGGGQPQHF. The CDR3 DNA follows: TGTGCCAGTAGAACAGGGGGCGGTCAGCCCCAGCATTTT. The J gene is TRBJ1-5, the V gene TRBV19; 9 bases are shared with TRBD1. The CDR3 runs 13 residues. Germline V gene data show CDR1 as LNHDA and CDR2 as SQIVND (reference sequence). V lost 6 bases and J lost 6; bases outside the gene matches: 3.

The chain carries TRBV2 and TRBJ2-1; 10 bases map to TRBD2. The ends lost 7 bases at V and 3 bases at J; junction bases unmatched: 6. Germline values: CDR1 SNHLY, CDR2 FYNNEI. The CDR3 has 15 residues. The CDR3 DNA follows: TGTGCCAGCAAAAGCGGGAGGGCCGGCTACAATGAGCAGTTCTTC. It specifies CASKSGRAGYNEQFF.

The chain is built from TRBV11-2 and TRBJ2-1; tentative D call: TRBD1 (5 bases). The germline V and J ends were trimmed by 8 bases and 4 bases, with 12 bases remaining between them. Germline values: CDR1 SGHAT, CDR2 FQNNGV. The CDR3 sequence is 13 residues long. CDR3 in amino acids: CASRQGEYNEQFF. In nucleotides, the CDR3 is TGTGCCAGCCGCCAAGGGGAATACAATGAGCAGTTCTTC.

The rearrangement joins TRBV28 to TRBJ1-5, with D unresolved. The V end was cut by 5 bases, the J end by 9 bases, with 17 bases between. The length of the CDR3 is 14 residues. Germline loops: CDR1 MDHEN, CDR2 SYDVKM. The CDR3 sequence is CASSIDIARGPQHF. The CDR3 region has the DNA TGTGCCAGCAGTATAGACATAGCCCGGGGGCCCCAGCATTTT.

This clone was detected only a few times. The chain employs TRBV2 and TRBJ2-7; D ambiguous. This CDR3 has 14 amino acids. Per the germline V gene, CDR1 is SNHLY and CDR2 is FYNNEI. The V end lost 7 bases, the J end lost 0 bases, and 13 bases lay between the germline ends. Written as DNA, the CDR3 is TGTGCCAGCACTCAAGTGGGCAGCTCCTACGAGCAGTACTTC. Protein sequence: CASTQVGSSYEQYF.

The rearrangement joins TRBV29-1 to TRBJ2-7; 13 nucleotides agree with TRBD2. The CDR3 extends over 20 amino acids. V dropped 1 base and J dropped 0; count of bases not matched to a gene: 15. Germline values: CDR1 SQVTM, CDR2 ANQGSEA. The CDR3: CSVEGWPGQGTSGTSYEQYF. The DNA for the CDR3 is TGCAGCGTTGAAGGTTGGCCGGGACAGGGGACTAGCGGGACCTCCTACGAGCAGTACTTC.

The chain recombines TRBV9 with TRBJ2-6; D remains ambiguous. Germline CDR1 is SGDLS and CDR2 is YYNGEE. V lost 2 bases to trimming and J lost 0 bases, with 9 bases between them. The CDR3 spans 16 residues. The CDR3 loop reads CASSVLALSGANVLTF. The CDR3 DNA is TGTGCCAGCAGCGTTCTCGCACTCTCTGGGGCCAACGTCCTGACTTTC.

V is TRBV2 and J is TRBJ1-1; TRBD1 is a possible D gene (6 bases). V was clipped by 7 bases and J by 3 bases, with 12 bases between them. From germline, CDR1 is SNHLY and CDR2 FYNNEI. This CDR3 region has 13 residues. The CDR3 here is CASKGGLDTEAFF. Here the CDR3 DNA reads TGTGCCAGCAAGGGGGGATTGGACACTGAAGCTTTCTTT. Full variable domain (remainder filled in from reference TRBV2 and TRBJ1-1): EPEVTQTPSHQVTQMGQEVILRCVPISNHLYFYWYRQILGQKVEFLVSFYNNEISEKSEIFDDQFSVERPDGSNFTLKIRSTKLEDSAMYFCASKGGLDTEAFFGQGTRLTVV.

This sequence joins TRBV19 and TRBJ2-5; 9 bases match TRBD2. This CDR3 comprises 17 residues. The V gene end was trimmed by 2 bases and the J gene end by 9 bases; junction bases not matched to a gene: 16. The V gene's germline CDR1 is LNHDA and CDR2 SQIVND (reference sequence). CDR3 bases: TGTGCCAGTAGTATACTGGGAGGAACTAGCGGGCGAGCGGCCCAGTACTTC. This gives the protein CASSILGGTSGRAAQYF.

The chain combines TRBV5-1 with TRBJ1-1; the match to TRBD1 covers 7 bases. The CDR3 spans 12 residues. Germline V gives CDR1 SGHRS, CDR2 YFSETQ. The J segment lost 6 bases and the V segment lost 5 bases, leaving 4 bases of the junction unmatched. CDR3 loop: CASRSDRSEAFF. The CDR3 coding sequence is TGCGCCAGCAGATCGGACAGGTCTGAAGCTTTCTTT.

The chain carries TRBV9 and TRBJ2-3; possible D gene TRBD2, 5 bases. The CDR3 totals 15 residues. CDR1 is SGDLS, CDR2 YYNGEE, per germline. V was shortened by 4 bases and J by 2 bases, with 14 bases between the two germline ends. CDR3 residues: CASSPTGEITDTQYF. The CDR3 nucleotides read TGTGCCAGCAGCCCCACCGGGGAGATCACAGATACGCAGTATTTT.

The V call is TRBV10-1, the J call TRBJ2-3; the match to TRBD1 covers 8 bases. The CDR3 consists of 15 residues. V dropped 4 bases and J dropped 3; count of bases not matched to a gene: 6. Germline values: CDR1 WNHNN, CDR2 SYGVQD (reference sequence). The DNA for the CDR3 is TGCGCCAGCAGTGCCCAGGGGGCAGGGACAGATACGCAGTATTTT. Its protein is CASSAQGAGTDTQYF.

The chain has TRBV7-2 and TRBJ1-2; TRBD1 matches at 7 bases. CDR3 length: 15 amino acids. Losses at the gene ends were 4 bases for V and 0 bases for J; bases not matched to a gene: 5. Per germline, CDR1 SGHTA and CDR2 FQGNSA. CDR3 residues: CASSSGQNPNYGYTF. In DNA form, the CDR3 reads TGTGCCAGCAGCTCGGGACAGAACCCTAACTATGGCTACACCTTC.

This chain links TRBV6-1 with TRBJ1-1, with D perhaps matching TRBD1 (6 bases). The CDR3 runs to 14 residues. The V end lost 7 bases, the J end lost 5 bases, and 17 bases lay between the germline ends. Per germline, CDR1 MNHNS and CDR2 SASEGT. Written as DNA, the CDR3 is TGTGCCAGCATTTTGACACAGGGAGGTACTGAAGCTTTCTTT. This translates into CASILTQGGTEAFF.

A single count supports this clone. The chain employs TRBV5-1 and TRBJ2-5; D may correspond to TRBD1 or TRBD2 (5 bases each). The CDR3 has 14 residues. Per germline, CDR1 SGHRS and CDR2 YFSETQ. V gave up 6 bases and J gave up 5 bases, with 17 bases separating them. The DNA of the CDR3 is TGCGCCAGCACCCAGGCCGGGACCGGGGAGACCCAGTACTTC. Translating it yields CASTQAGTGETQYF.

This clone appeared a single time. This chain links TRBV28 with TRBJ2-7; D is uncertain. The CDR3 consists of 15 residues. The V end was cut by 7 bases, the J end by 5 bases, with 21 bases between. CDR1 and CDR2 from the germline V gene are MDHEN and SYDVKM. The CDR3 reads CASTSPPLSGDEQYF. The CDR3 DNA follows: TGTGCCAGCACCTCGCCGCCCTTAAGTGGGGACGAGCAGTACTTC.

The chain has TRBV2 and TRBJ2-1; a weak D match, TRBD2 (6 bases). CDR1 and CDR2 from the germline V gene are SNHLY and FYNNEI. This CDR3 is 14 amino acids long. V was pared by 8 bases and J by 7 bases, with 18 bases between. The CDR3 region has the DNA TGTGCCAGCCCACCCCACCCGGGAGCAAATGAGCAGTTCTTC. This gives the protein CASPPHPGANEQFF.

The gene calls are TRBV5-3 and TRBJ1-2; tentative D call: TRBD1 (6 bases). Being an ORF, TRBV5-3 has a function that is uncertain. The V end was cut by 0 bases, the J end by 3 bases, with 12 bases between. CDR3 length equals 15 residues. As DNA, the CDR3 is TGTGCCAGAAGCTTGGAGTCAGGGGATGACTATGGCTACACCTTC. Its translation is CARSLESGDDYGYTF.

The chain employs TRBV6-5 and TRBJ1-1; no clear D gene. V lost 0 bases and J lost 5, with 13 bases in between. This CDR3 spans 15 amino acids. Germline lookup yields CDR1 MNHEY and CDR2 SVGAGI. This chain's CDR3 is CASSYSRGSGTEAFF. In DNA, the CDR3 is TGTGCCAGCAGTTACTCGAGAGGTTCTGGGACTGAAGCTTTCTTT.

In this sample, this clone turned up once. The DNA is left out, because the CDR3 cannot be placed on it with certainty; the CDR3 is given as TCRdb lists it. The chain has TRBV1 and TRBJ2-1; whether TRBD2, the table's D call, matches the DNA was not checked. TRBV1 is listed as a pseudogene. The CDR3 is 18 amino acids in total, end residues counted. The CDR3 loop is CTSSQDFGSGSLYNEQFF.

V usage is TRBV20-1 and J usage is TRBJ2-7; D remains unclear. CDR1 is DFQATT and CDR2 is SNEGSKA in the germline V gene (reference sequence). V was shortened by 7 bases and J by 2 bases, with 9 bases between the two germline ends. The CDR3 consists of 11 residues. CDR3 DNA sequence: TGCAGTGTAACGGAGACCTACGAGCAGTACTTC. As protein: CSVTETYEQYF.

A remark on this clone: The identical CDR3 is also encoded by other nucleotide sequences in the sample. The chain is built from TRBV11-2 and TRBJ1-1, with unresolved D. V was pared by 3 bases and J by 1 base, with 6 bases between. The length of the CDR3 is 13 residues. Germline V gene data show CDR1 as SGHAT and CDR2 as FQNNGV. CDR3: CASSLLANTEAFF. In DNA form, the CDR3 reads TGTGCCAGCAGCTTGTTGGCGAACACTGAAGCTTTCTTT.

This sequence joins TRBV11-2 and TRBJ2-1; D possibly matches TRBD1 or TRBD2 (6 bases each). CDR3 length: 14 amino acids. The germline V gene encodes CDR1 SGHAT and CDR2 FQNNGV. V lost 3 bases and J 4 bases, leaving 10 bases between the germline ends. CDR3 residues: CASSFGGGYNEQFF. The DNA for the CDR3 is TGTGCCAGCAGCTTCGGGGGCGGGTACAATGAGCAGTTCTTC.

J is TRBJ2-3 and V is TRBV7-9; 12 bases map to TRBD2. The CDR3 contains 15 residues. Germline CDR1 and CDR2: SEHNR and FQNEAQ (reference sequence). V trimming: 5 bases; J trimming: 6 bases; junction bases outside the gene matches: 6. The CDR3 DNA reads TGTGCCAGCAGCCAAGGACTAGCGGGAACGGATACGCAGTATTTT. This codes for CASSQGLAGTDTQYF.